These 12 T cell receptor beta chains were all obtained from the same sample, sequenced in a study of blood T cells in healthy people across ages (dated by TCRdb to about 2015). Library preparation employed 5' RACE. The listed sequencing device is Illumina HiSeq 2500. A second PCR of roughly 7 to 11 cycles was performed with a sample-barcoded 5' primer and a J-beta primer mix. TCRdb passed the public sequencing reads through fastp at Q25 and MiXCR, retaining productive beta sequences. Rows are combined by CDR3 protein, so each entry shows the most common genes and DNA. The sample table contains 600,000 to 850,000 distinct CDR3 sequences; only one count was recorded for roughly 43% of them. The ten largest clones take up roughly 20% of the sample. Sequenced material: blood. These receptors all stem from a woman aged 60-70 years in good health.

This chain uses TRBV28 with TRBJ1-2, with 7 bases identical to TRBD1. The length of the CDR3 is 14 residues. The J segment lost 8 bases and the V segment lost 8 bases, leaving 14 bases of the junction unmatched. In germline, CDR1 is MDHEN, CDR2 SYDVKM. CDR3 loop: CASHPQGRGYGYTF. The DNA of the CDR3 is TGTGCCAGCCACCCACAGGGGAGGGGTTACGGCTACACCTTC.

Notes on this clonotype: This may arise from a read error, as a much more abundant clone is one base away. The rearrangement uses TRBV15 and TRBJ2-4, with D perhaps matching TRBD2 (6 bases). V was cut by 0 bases and J by 13 bases, with 16 bases left in between. Germline V gene data show CDR1 as LNHNV and CDR2 as YYDKDF (reference sequence). The CDR3 sequence is 14 residues long. The CDR3 coding sequence is TGTGCCACCAGCAGAGATAAGGACGGAGGGGAGCAGTACTTC. Translated, it gives CATSRDKDGGEQYF.

In its sample, this clonotype was seen once. V gene TRBV29-1 combines with J gene TRBJ2-5; 7 bases agree with TRBD1. The assigned J gene may be wrong: the sequence end matches TRBJ2-7 better. The CDR3 has 14 amino acids. From germline, CDR1 is SQVTM and CDR2 ANQGSEA. The CDR3 nucleotides read TGCAGCGTTGAACGACAGGGTGCAGACTACGAGCAGTACTTC. This codes for CSVERQGADYEQYF.

The rearrangement links TRBV20-1 to TRBJ2-3; 7 nucleotides line up with TRBD1. Germline CDR1 is DFQATT and CDR2 is SNEGSKA (reference sequence). The CDR3 runs 14 residues. The V and J ends lost 3 bases and 4 bases, in that order; junction bases with no gene match: 7. CDR3 amino acids: CSASRRQGADTQYF. The DNA of the CDR3 is TGCAGTGCTAGCCGTCGGCAGGGGGCAGATACGCAGTATTTT.

The chain has TRBV20-1 and TRBJ2-7; D is uncertain. V lost 3 bases and J 0 bases, leaving 6 bases between the germline ends. Germline CDR1 and CDR2: DFQATT and SNEGSKA (reference sequence). The CDR3 is 12 amino acids. The CDR3 nucleotides read TGCAGTGCTAGCCAGACCTCCTACGAGCAGTACTTC. Translated, it gives CSASQTSYEQYF.

J is TRBJ2-1 and V is TRBV27, with D uncertain. CDR1 and CDR2 from the germline V gene are MNHEY and SMNVEV (reference sequence). The CDR3 loop spans 15 amino acids. Trimming took off 4 bases at V and 4 bases at J, with 14 bases between the two ends. The CDR3 protein is CASSSLTAQYNEQFF. The CDR3 DNA sequence: TGTGCCAGCAGTTCCCTAACAGCACAGTACAATGAGCAGTTCTTC.

Only one count was recorded for this clonotype. The chain couples TRBV7-3 to TRBJ2-7, with 7 bases that match TRBD2. Germline V gives CDR1 SGHTA, CDR2 FQGTGA. There are 15 residues in the CDR3. With V trimmed by 4 bases and J by 2 bases, 8 bases remained unmatched. CDR3 bases: TGTGCCAGCAGCTCGGCGGGCGGGAGTCCCTACGAGCAGTACTTC. Translating it yields CASSSAGGSPYEQYF. The full variable domain, completed using reference TRBV7-3 and TRBJ2-7, is GAGVSQTPSNKVTEKGKYVELRCDPISGHTALYWYRQSLGQGPEFLIYFQGTGAADDSGLPNDRFFAVRPEGSVSTLKIQRTERGDSAVYLCASSSAGGSPYEQYFGPGTRLTVT.

CDR3 amino acids: CSVEGTGRGETQYF. The CDR3 bases are TGCAGCGTTGAAGGGACAGGGAGGGGAGAGACCCAGTACTTC. The V gene is TRBV29-1, the J gene TRBJ2-5, with D possibly matching TRBD1 (8 bases). Germline assignment: CDR1 SQVTM and CDR2 ANQGSEA. The CDR3 runs to 14 residues. The V end lost 1 base, the J end lost 4 bases, and 13 bases lay between the germline ends. Combining the CDR3 with reference TRBV29-1 and TRBJ2-5 gives the whole variable domain SAVISQKPSRDICQRGTSLTIQCQVDSQVTMMFWYRQQPGQSLTLIATANQGSEATYESGFVIDKFPISRPNLTFSTLTVSNMSPEDSSIYLCSVEGTGRGETQYFGPGTRLLVL.

The CDR3, as DNA: TGTGCCAGCAGCTTTGGGCAGGTGGGGGACAATGAGCAGTACTTC. Translated, it gives CASSFGQVGDNEQYF. V usage is TRBV7-9 and J usage is TRBJ2-5; D perhaps matches TRBD1 (6 bases). CDR1 and CDR2 (germline): SEHNR, FQNEAQ (reference sequence). The germline V and J ends were trimmed by 3 bases and 11 bases, with 22 bases remaining between them. CDR3 length: 15 amino acids. The complete variable domain, with remaining parts taken from reference TRBV7-9 and TRBJ2-5, reads DTGVSQNPRHKITKRGQNVTFRCDPISEHNRLYWYRQTLGQGPEFLTYFQNEAQLEKSRLLSDRFSAERPKGSFSTLEIQRTEQGDSAMYLCASSFGQVGDNEQYFGPGTRLLVL.

V gene TRBV5-1 combines with J gene TRBJ2-3; possibly TRBD2 for D (5 bases). This CDR3 is 14 amino acids long. CDR1 and CDR2 from the germline V gene are SGHRS and YFSETQ. V lost 0 bases and J 6 bases, leaving 11 bases between the germline ends. CDR3 bases: TGCGCCAGCAGCTTGGGAGCGCGAGGGGATACGCAGTATTTT. Translating it yields CASSLGARGDTQYF.

Only one count was recorded for this clonotype. The chain uses TRBV20-1 and TRBJ1-5; 7 positions match TRBD1. V trimming: 6 bases; J trimming: 6 bases; junction bases outside the gene matches: 11. The germline V gene has CDR1 DFQATT and CDR2 SNEGSKA (reference sequence). CDR3 length equals 14 residues. CDR3 protein: CSALGQQSTQPQHF. The CDR3 DNA reads TGCAGTGCCCTGGGACAGCAGTCGACTCAGCCCCAGCATTTT.

There are a few counts of this clonotype. The V and J genes are TRBV20-1 and TRBJ2-7; 8 bases line up with TRBD2. The germline gives CDR1 DFQATT, CDR2 SNEGSKA (reference sequence). This CDR3 is built from 14 residues. Unmatched junction bases numbered 11, after V lost 5 bases and J lost 5 bases. The CDR3 reads CSASFGGAGDEQYF. As DNA, the CDR3 is TGCAGTGCTTCCTTCGGGGGGGCCGGCGACGAGCAGTACTTC.